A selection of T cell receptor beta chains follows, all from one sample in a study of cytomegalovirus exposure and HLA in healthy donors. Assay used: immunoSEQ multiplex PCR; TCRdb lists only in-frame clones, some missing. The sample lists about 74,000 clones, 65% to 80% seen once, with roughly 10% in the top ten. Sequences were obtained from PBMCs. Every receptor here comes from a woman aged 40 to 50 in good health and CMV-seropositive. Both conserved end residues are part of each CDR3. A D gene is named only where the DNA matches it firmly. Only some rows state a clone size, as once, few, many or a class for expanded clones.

TGTGCCAGCAGCTTTAACGCCCGGGAGACCCAGTACTTC,CASSFNARETQYF,.,TRBV7-3,TRBJ2-5,.
TGCGCCAGCAGCTTGGCCAAGCAATCCGGGGGGCGAAAAGATAGCAATCAGCCCCAGCATTTT,CASSLAKQSGGRKDSNQPQHF,.,TRBV5-1,TRBJ1-5,.
TGTGCCTGGAGTCTTGGGATAGGGGGAGATACGCAGTATTTT,CAWSLGIGGDTQYF,.,TRBV30,TRBJ2-3,.
TGTGCCAGCAGTGGGACAGTTAACTATGGCTACACCTTC,CASSGTVNYGYTF,.,TRBV6-6,TRBJ1-2,TRBD1
TGCGCCAGCAGCTTGGGGGGCGCAGAAAAACTGTTTTTT,CASSLGGAEKLFF,.,TRBV5-1,TRBJ1-4,.
TGTGCCAGCAGCGACAGGGATACAGGCAATGAGCAGTTCTTC,CASSDRDTGNEQFF,once,TRBV9,TRBJ2-1,.
TGTGCCAGCAGCCCCCGACAGGCTGGAAACACCATATATTTT,CASSPRQAGNTIYF,once,TRBV6-5,TRBJ1-3,.
TGTGCCAGCAGCGTGAGGGGGGGCACCGGGGAGCTGTTTTTT,CASSVRGGTGELFF,.,TRBV6-5,TRBJ2-2,.
TGTGCCAGCTCCAGACAGGGATCTGGCGAGCAGTACTTC,CASSRQGSGEQYF,.,TRBV18,TRBJ2-7,TRBD1
TGTGCCAGCAGTCCTTATATCGCCGGGGTTCAAGAGACCCAGTACTTC,CASSPYIAGVQETQYF,.,TRBV27,TRBJ2-5,.
TGCGCCAGCAGCTTGTCCTGGGGCGAGATAGATACGCAGTATTTT,CASSLSWGEIDTQYF,.,TRBV5-1,TRBJ2-3,.
TGTGCCTGGACCGGGGCAGGGGGCTTGGAGACCCAGTACTTC,CAWTGAGGLETQYF,.,TRBV30,TRBJ2-5,TRBD1
TGTGCCAGCAGCCCCGGTGGAGGCAATCAGCCCCAGCATTTT,CASSPGGGNQPQHF,.,TRBV28,TRBJ1-5,.
TGTGCCTGTGACAGGGCTGCATATAATTCACCCCTCCACTTT,CACDRAAYNSPLHF,.,TRBV30,TRBJ1-6,TRBD1
TGTGCCAGCAGCCAAGACTGGGGGCCCCTGGATGAGCAGTTCTTC,CASSQDWGPLDEQFF,medium-sized,TRBV14,TRBJ2-1,.
TGCAGCGTTGACCAGGGGAATGGCTACACCTTC,CSVDQGNGYTF,.,TRBV29-1,TRBJ1-2,.